This entry lists 26 T cell receptor beta chains sequenced from one sample in a study of molecular identifiers for immune sequencing clone quantification. Each CDR3 protein gets one entry after TCRdb re-called the PCR reads with MiXCR. This sample has under 800,000 distinct CDR3 sequences; about 25% occur once, and the top ten carry about 0.78%. What was sequenced was naive CD8+ T cells from blood, with Jurkat cell RNA spiked in. The subset here: FACS-sorted CD8+CD4-CCR7+CD45RA+ naive T cells. Receptor source: a human donor in good health. Some libraries in this study had Jurkat cell RNA spiked in.

The gene calls are TRBV20-1 and TRBJ2-7; D possibly corresponds to TRBD1 (5 bases). The CDR3 length is 14 residues. CDR1 and CDR2 (germline): DFQATT, SNEGSKA (reference sequence). V lost 4 bases and J 3 bases, leaving 16 bases between the germline ends. The chain's CDR3 is CSAKDRESYYEQYF. CDR3 DNA: TGCAGTGCTAAAGACAGAGAGAGCTACTACGAGCAGTACTTC.

In its sample, this clonotype was seen a few times. A much larger clone lies one base from this, so it may be a read error. The chain links TRBV7-8 to TRBJ2-1; 8 bases align to TRBD2. This CDR3 region has 13 residues. With V trimmed by 0 bases and J by 9 bases, 1 base remained unmatched. The germline V gene encodes CDR1 SGHVS and CDR2 FQNEAQ. The CDR3 DNA sequence: TGTGCCAGCAGCTTAGCGCGGGGGGCTGAGCAGTTCTTC. It is translated as CASSLARGAEQFF.

The chain employs TRBV30 and TRBJ2-7, with D possibly matching TRBD1 (6 bases). This CDR3 region has 12 residues. Germline V CDR1 and CDR2: GTSNPN, SVGIG (reference sequence). Trimming removed 0 bases at V and 10 bases at J, with 13 bases between. The CDR3 protein is CAWSVQGGLQYF. CDR3 DNA sequence: TGTGCCTGGAGTGTACAGGGTGGCCTCCAGTACTTC.

As for this clonotype: Compared with germline, one end of the junction differs, possibly owing to a read error. The rearrangement uses TRBV7-2 and TRBJ2-5; TRBD2 agrees at 13 bases. The CDR3 sequence is 18 residues long. In germline, CDR1 is SGHTA, CDR2 FQGNSA. This CDR3 is CASGLGAGTSGILETQYF. The CDR3 nucleotides read TGTGCCAGCGGCTTAGGGGCCGGGACTAGCGGGATTTTGGAGACCCAGTACTTC.

This clonotype has ten or more counts. The chain links TRBV5-4 to TRBJ2-7; TRBD2 matches at 11 bases. This CDR3 contains 14 residues. Trimming cost V 4 bases and J 4 bases; bases outside gene matches: 4. The germline CDR1 and CDR2 sequences are SGHNT and YYREEE (reference sequence). The CDR3 DNA reads as TGTGCCAGCAGCGAATGGACTAGCGGGTACGAGCAGTACTTC. This translates into CASSEWTSGYEQYF.

This clonotype was detected ten times or more. The chain combines TRBV5-1 with TRBJ2-3; 8 bases line up with TRBD2. Unmatched junction bases numbered 12, after V lost 0 bases and J lost 3 bases. Looked up from germline, CDR1 is SGHRS and CDR2 is YFSETQ. The CDR3 is 18 residues long. The CDR3 sequence: CASSLAGTGLAPTDTQYF. CDR3 nucleotides: TGCGCCAGCAGCTTGGCCGGCACCGGACTAGCACCGACAGATACGCAGTATTTT. Variable domain in full (rest from reference TRBV5-1 and TRBJ2-3): KAGVTQTPRYLIKTRGQQVTLSCSPISGHRSVSWYQQTPGQGLQFLFEYFSETQRNKGNFPGRFSGRQFSNSRSEMNVSTLELGDSALYLCASSLAGTGLAPTDTQYFGPGTRLTVL.

With regard to this clonotype: At one end the junction does not follow the germline gene, possibly because of a read error. The chain has TRBV7-2 and TRBJ1-1, with unresolved D. The V gene's germline CDR1 is SGHTA and CDR2 FQGNSA. CDR3 length: 16 amino acids. The CDR3 DNA reads as TGTGCCAGCAGCCAACCCGGGAGGACGCAGAACACTGAAGCTTCCTTT. Its protein product is CASSQPGRTQNTEASF.

The sample holds a few counts of this clonotype. The J gene is TRBJ2-3, the V gene TRBV20-1; 11 bases align to TRBD2. V was pared by 3 bases and J by 1 base, with 12 bases of the junction left unmatched. The CDR3 consists of 18 residues. Germline V gene sequence: CDR1 DFQATT, CDR2 SNEGSKA (reference sequence). The CDR3 loop is CSARGWLAGGQGTDTQYF. CDR3 nucleotide sequence: TGCAGTGCTAGGGGGTGGCTAGCGGGGGGTCAAGGCACAGATACGCAGTATTTT.

This clonotype was detected many times. The V call is TRBV7-9, the J call TRBJ2-3; perhaps TRBD2 as D (7 bases). Germline V gene lookup returns CDR1 SEHNR and CDR2 FQNEAQ (reference sequence). The CDR3 runs 14 residues. V was pared by 9 bases and J by 2 bases, with 15 bases between. The CDR3 loop reads CASQGLAVTDTQYF. The DNA for the CDR3 is TGTGCCAGTCAGGGGCTAGCGGTCACAGATACGCAGTATTTT.

This clonotype was counted only a few times. The CDR3 spells CATSTRSTGELFF. DNA for the CDR3: TGTGCCACTTCGACTAGGTCCACCGGGGAGCTGTTTTTT. V is TRBV6-5 and J is TRBJ2-2, with a weak D call TRBD2 (6 bases). The CDR3 covers 13 residues. V was clipped by 10 bases and J by 4 bases, with 13 bases between them. CDR1 is MNHEY and CDR2 is SVGAGI in the germline V gene.

This clonotype was seen many times. The chain has TRBV2 and TRBJ2-7, with TRBD1 as a possible D gene (5 bases). The CDR3 is 15 amino acids. CDR1 is SNHLY, CDR2 FYNNEI, per germline. V was trimmed by 4 bases and J by 0 bases, leaving 13 bases between them. The CDR3 sequence is CASSGQYLSSYEQYF. As DNA, the CDR3 is TGTGCCAGCAGTGGACAGTACCTAAGCTCCTACGAGCAGTACTTC.

V usage is TRBV4-1 and J usage is TRBJ1-2; D is unresolved. Per germline, CDR1 MGHRA and CDR2 YSYEKL. CDR3 length: 15 residues. V shed 1 base and J shed 4 bases, with 13 bases lying between them. The CDR3 region has the DNA TGCGCCAGCAGCCAAGTAGGCGGGGAGGGCTATGGCTACACCTTC. Encoded protein: CASSQVGGEGYGYTF.

This clonotype came up a few times. This chain connects TRBV27 to TRBJ2-7; D is possibly TRBD2 (5 bases). The V end was cut by 3 bases, the J end by 7 bases, with 13 bases between. Per the germline V gene, CDR1 is MNHEY and CDR2 is SMNVEV (reference sequence). The CDR3 contains 13 residues. The CDR3 is CASSFGRPGEQYF. CDR3 DNA: TGTGCCAGCAGTTTCGGTAGGCCGGGGGAGCAGTACTTC.

The sample holds many counts of this clonotype. The rearrangement links TRBV7-9 to TRBJ2-1; unclear D gene. The germline V gene encodes CDR1 SEHNR and CDR2 FQNEAQ (reference sequence). Trimming pared 1 base from V and 2 bases from J, leaving 9 bases between. The CDR3 spans 15 residues. The CDR3 loop reads CASSLEPSAYNEQFF. The CDR3, as DNA: TGTGCCAGCAGCTTAGAACCCTCCGCCTACAATGAGCAGTTCTTC.

V and J are TRBV7-9 and TRBJ2-1, with unresolved D. V was clipped by 1 base and J by 7 bases, with 8 bases between them. Germline loops: CDR1 SEHNR, CDR2 FQNEAQ (reference sequence). The CDR3 runs 13 residues. The CDR3 is CASSLGLMNEQFF. The CDR3 nucleotides read TGTGCCAGCAGCTTAGGTCTGATGAATGAGCAGTTCTTC.

Points on this clonotype: With a much larger clone just one base away, this may be a read error. The chain combines TRBV7-6 with TRBJ2-5, with 8 bases lining up with TRBD1. The CDR3 loop spans 15 amino acids. Germline CDR1 is SGHVS and CDR2 is FNYEAQ. As DNA, the CDR3 is TGTGCCAGCAGCTTATCAGGGGGCCGGAGAGAGGCCCAGTACTTC. It translates to CASSLSGGRREAQYF.

The V gene is TRBV11-3, the J gene TRBJ2-2, with D possibly TRBD2 on 5 matching bases. V was trimmed by 0 bases and J by 5 bases, leaving 7 bases between them. The CDR3 length is 14 residues. Germline V gives CDR1 SGHNT, CDR2 YENEEA. The CDR3: CASSLDGGTGELFF. In DNA, the CDR3 is TGTGCCAGCAGCTTAGATGGCGGGACCGGGGAGCTGTTTTTT.

Turning to this clonotype: This may arise from a read error, as a much more abundant clone is one base away. The chain recombines TRBV6-1 with TRBJ2-4; D might be TRBD2 (7 bases). CDR3 length: 15 amino acids. Per the germline V gene, CDR1 is MNHNS and CDR2 is SASEGT. This chain's CDR3 is CATAWEGGAKNIQHF. The CDR3 DNA follows: TGTGCCACAGCGTGGGAGGGGGGGGCCAAAAACATTCAGCACTTC.

This chain links TRBV28 with TRBJ1-2, with TRBD1 matching 12 bases. There are 15 residues in the CDR3. Trimming at V came to 8 bases and at J to 4 bases, leaving 8 bases not matched to a gene. Germline values: CDR1 MDHEN, CDR2 SYDVKM. The CDR3 DNA sequence: TGTGCCAGCCGGGACAGGGGGCTTATCATCTATGGCTACACCTTC. Its translation: CASRDRGLIIYGYTF.

This clonotype occurred a few times. The J gene is TRBJ1-1, the V gene TRBV5-1; weak D call: TRBD1 (5 bases). The germline V gene has CDR1 SGHRS and CDR2 YFSETQ. V gave up 4 bases and J gave up 1 base, with 11 bases separating them. This CDR3 contains 14 residues. CDR3 in amino acids: CASSLMQGNTEAFF. In DNA form, the CDR3 reads TGCGCCAGCAGCCTGATGCAGGGGAACACTGAAGCTTTCTTT. Drawing the rest from reference TRBV5-1 and TRBJ1-1, the complete variable domain is KAGVTQTPRYLIKTRGQQVTLSCSPISGHRSVSWYQQTPGQGLQFLFEYFSETQRNKGNFPGRFSGRQFSNSRSEMNVSTLELGDSALYLCASSLMQGNTEAFFGQGTRLTVV.

The sample holds many counts of this clonotype. The genes are TRBV6-2 or TRBV6-3 and TRBJ2-6; D is possibly TRBD1 (6 bases). The CDR3 is 15 amino acids. The V and J ends lost 0 bases and 13 bases respectively, with 16 bases between them. Looked up from germline, CDR1 is MNHEY and CDR2 is SVGEGT. CDR3 region: CASSYSDSPVRVLTF. As DNA, the CDR3 is TGTGCCAGCAGTTACTCGGACAGCCCGGTACGGGTCCTGACTTTC.

With regard to this clonotype: At one end, the junction sequence differs from germline, possibly due to a read error. The rearrangement uses TRBV4-1 and TRBJ1-5; D not resolved. Germline CDR1 reads MGHRA; CDR2 reads YSYEKL. The CDR3 runs 13 residues. CDR3 bases: TGCGCCAGCAGTCCTGGGCGGGATCAGCCCCCGCATTTT. Amino acid sequence: CASSPGRDQPPHF.

This clonotype was seen repeatedly, ten times or more. V usage is TRBV9 and J usage is TRBJ2-6; no definite D call. The CDR3 runs to 15 residues. In germline, CDR1 is SGDLS, CDR2 YYNGEE. V shed 0 bases and J shed 3 bases, with 7 bases lying between them. CDR3 residues: CASSVEVVGANVLTF. The CDR3 DNA reads TGTGCCAGCAGCGTAGAGGTAGTTGGGGCCAACGTCCTGACTTTC.

This clonotype turned up a few times. The chain combines TRBV27 with TRBJ1-6; TRBD1 matches at 8 bases. The V and J ends lost 5 bases and 7 bases, in that order; junction bases with no gene match: 7. Germline CDR1 and CDR2: MNHEY and SMNVEV (reference sequence). The CDR3 has 15 amino acids. The CDR3 DNA is TGTGCCAGCAGTCCGGACAGGGCCCAGAATTCACCCCTCCACTTT. Its protein product is CASSPDRAQNSPLHF.

The rearrangement links TRBV3-1 to TRBJ1-5; D uncertain. Germline V gives CDR1 LGHDT, CDR2 YNNKEL (reference sequence). CDR3 length: 14 residues. V was cut by 4 bases and J by 5 bases, with 12 bases left in between. CDR3 DNA sequence: TGTGCCAGCAGCCGGCTCGGGGATGATCAGCCCCAGCATTTT. It specifies CASSRLGDDQPQHF. The whole variable domain, remainder taken from reference TRBV3-1 and TRBJ1-5, is DTAVSQTPKYLVTQMGNDKSIKCEQNLGHDTMYWYKQDSKKFLKIMFSYNNKELIINETVPNRFSPKSPDKAHLNLHINSLELGDSAVYFCASSRLGDDQPQHFGDGTRLSIL.

This sequence joins TRBV6-5 and TRBJ2-1; TRBD1 might be the D (5 bases). Deletions cut 4 bases from V and 0 bases from J, with 13 bases between. The CDR3 length is 16 residues. Germline V gene sequence: CDR1 MNHEY, CDR2 SVGAGI. CDR3 nucleotide sequence: TGTGCCAGCAGTTGCGGACCGACAGTCTCCTACAATGAGCAGTTCTTC. Protein: CASSCGPTVSYNEQFF.